A single TCR beta chain is shown here with its context. As yet, its antigen is unknown. TCRdb's table, derived via immunoSEQ multiplex PCR, lists solely in-frame clones and lacks some. Of about 68,000 clones listed, roughly 78% are singletons. The data belong to a study of radiotherapy plus CTLA-4 blockade in lung cancer. Study as a whole: Disease control was achieved by around 32% of patients, and objective responses by about 19%. Whole-study results and caveats: Early blood T cell clone dynamics reportedly forecast response best, with interferon-beta. There was expansion of tumor-derived TCR clones in blood after radiotherapy plus ipilimumab.

Germline loops: CDR1 SGHVS, CDR2 FQNEAQ. Germline trimming cut 7 bases from V and 6 bases from J; bases unmatched to any gene: 11. This CDR3 region has 15 residues. Focal radiation and CTLA-4 blockade (ipilimumab) were tested in chemo-refractory metastatic non-small-cell lung cancer patients. The receptor comes from a human donor with non-small cell lung cancer who had a complete response to radiotherapy plus ipilimumab. This chain connects TRBV7-8 to TRBJ1-2; 10 positions match TRBD1. This material consisted of peripheral blood, taken from a patient treated with radiotherapy plus ipilimumab. CDR3 bases: TGTGCCAGCAACTTCAGGGGACAGGGGAGGGATGGCTACACCTTC. Translation gives CASNFRGQGRDGYTF.